Below, 15 T cell receptor beta chains from the same sample are listed, as sequenced in a study of vaccination effects on CD4 cells after COVID-19. Here immunoSEQ multiplex PCR was the method, and the copy in TCRdb shows in-frame clones only, minus some. The sample shows fewer than 40,000 clones, approximately 68% of them seen only once. Before sequencing, viral peptide pools were used by the ViraFEST assay to expand antigen-specific CD4+ T cells. Investigators separated out CD4+ T cells once approximately 10 days of culture had passed. No cognate antigen is known for these TCRs. This specimen was CD4+ T cells from PBMCs cultured with HCoV-229E spike peptides, taken before COVID-19 vaccination. Receptors were obtained from a human donor who received a COVID-19 vaccine.

The rearrangement uses TRBV2 and TRBJ2-7, with unresolved D. The germline gives CDR1 SNHLY, CDR2 FYNNEI. V was cut by 9 bases and J by 6 bases, with 12 bases left in between. The CDR3 consists of 11 residues. CDR3: CASTDVFEQYF. The CDR3 DNA follows: TGTGCCAGTACCGATGTCTTCGAGCAGTACTTC.

CDR3 in DNA: TGTGCCACCTCGCAAAGCGGGAGGGTTCAGTACTTC. Translated: CATSQSGRVQYF. The genes are TRBV28 and TRBJ2-4; 10 bases are a match to TRBD2. Germline V CDR1 and CDR2: MDHEN, SYDVKM. The length of the CDR3 is 12 residues. V was pared by 10 bases and J by 11 bases, with 8 bases of the junction left unmatched.

The rearrangement uses TRBV5-4 and TRBJ1-2; D ambiguous. Per the germline V gene, CDR1 is SGHNT and CDR2 is YYREEE (reference sequence). V was pared by 5 bases and J by 4 bases, with 12 bases between. The CDR3 is 13 residues long. This CDR3 is CASRAREGYGYTF. In nucleotides, the CDR3 is TGTGCCAGCAGGGCGAGGGAAGGCTATGGCTACACCTTC.

The genes are TRBV5-1 and TRBJ2-5; TRBD1 or TRBD2 may be the D gene (5 bases each). Germline CDR1 SGHRS, CDR2 YFSETQ. Trimming removed 0 bases at V and 2 bases at J, with 11 bases between. The CDR3 contains 15 residues. The CDR3 loop reads CASSLAGQLQETQYF. CDR3 coding DNA: TGCGCCAGCAGCTTGGCGGGGCAGCTACAAGAGACCCAGTACTTC. Full variable domain (rest looked up from reference TRBV5-1 and TRBJ2-5): KAGVTQTPRYLIKTRGQQVTLSCSPISGHRSVSWYQQTPGQGLQFLFEYFSETQRNKGNFPGRFSGRQFSNSRSEMNVSTLELGDSALYLCASSLAGQLQETQYFGPGTRLLVL.

The chain uses TRBV4-3 and TRBJ2-3; 8 nucleotides align to TRBD2. Per germline, CDR1 LGHNA and CDR2 YSLEER. The CDR3 has 13 residues. V gave up 4 bases and J gave up 6 bases; unmatched junction bases: 3. CDR3 nucleotides: TGCGCCAGCAGCCCGCGGGAGGCGGATACGCAGTATTTT. Amino acid sequence: CASSPREADTQYF.

CDR3 in DNA: TGTGCCAGCAGCCCCCCCGGGACAGTGCTCTATGGCTACACCTTC. This gives the protein CASSPPGTVLYGYTF. The V gene is TRBV4-2, the J gene TRBJ1-2; 7 bases align to TRBD1. From germline, CDR1 is LGHNA and CDR2 YNFKEQ. V lost 4 bases to trimming and J lost 4 bases; unmatched junction nucleotides: 9. The CDR3 contains 15 residues.

This clone was observed a few times. The chain employs TRBV29-1 and TRBJ1-1; 7 positions agree with TRBD1. The V segment lost 7 bases and the J segment 1 base; nucleotides outside the gene matches: 6. The CDR3 spans 13 residues. Germline-derived CDR1 and CDR2 are SQVTM and ANQGSEA. The CDR3 DNA reads as TGCAGCGCCTCGGGACAGCCGAACACTGAAGCTTTCTTT. Translated, it gives CSASGQPNTEAFF. The complete variable domain, with remaining parts taken from reference TRBV29-1 and TRBJ1-1, reads SAVISQKPSRDICQRGTSLTIQCQVDSQVTMMFWYRQQPGQSLTLIATANQGSEATYESGFVIDKFPISRPNLTFSTLTVSNMSPEDSSIYLCSASGQPNTEAFFGQGTRLTVV.

V and J are TRBV12-3 or TRBV12-4 and TRBJ1-2; D is ambiguous. Trimming removed 6 bases from V and 8 bases from J, with 13 bases in between. CDR3 length: 12 residues. The DNA for the CDR3 is TGTGCCAGCAGCAACAGTGGTCGAGGCTACACCTTC. It encodes CASSNSGRGYTF.

This clone has just one count. The V gene is TRBV15, the J gene TRBJ2-7; 9 positions agree with TRBD1. The V segment lost 1 base and the J segment 5 bases; nucleotides outside the gene matches: 15. The CDR3 covers 18 residues. Germline CDR1 is LNHNV and CDR2 is YYDKDF (reference sequence). The CDR3 loop is CATSRALAWDRVWDEQYF. The CDR3 region has the DNA TGTGCCACCAGCAGAGCCTTGGCCTGGGACAGGGTATGGGACGAGCAGTACTTC.

The chain has TRBV18 and TRBJ1-2, with unresolved D. Trimming pared 5 bases from V and 4 bases from J, leaving 14 bases between. The CDR3 is 14 amino acids. Per germline, CDR1 KGHSH and CDR2 LQKENI. CDR3 DNA sequence: TGTGCCAGCTCAGGGCCCCGGGAACCCTATGGCTACACCTTC. This gives the protein CASSGPREPYGYTF.

This clone occurred many times. V usage is TRBV29-1 and J usage is TRBJ1-2; a possible D gene is TRBD1 (5 bases). Germline CDR1 is SQVTM and CDR2 is ANQGSEA. V was trimmed by 6 bases and J by 8 bases, leaving 13 bases between them. This CDR3 spans 11 amino acids. CDR3 sequence reads: CSVLGTLGYTF. CDR3 coding DNA: TGCAGCGTCCTGGGGACGTTGGGCTACACCTTC.

This clone was seen only once. CDR3 DNA: TGTGCCGGTCGGACTAGCGGGAGTATAGGGGAGCTGTTTTTT. This codes for CAGRTSGSIGELFF. The chain recombines TRBV19 with TRBJ2-2, with 13 bases lining up with TRBD2. J lost 8 bases, V lost 11 bases, and 8 bases had no gene match. The CDR3 runs to 14 residues. Germline CDR1 is LNHDA and CDR2 is SQIVND (reference sequence).

The rearrangement links TRBV13 to TRBJ2-1; a weak D match, TRBD2 (5 bases). V lost 5 bases to trimming and J lost 5 bases, with 16 bases between them. Germline V CDR1 and CDR2: PRHDT, FYEKMQ (reference sequence). The CDR3 sequence is 15 residues long. The CDR3 loop is CASSRPRGTHNEQFF. CDR3 DNA: TGTGCCAGCAGCCGCCCCCGGGGTACCCACAATGAGCAGTTCTTC. The full variable domain, in which reference TRBV13 and TRBJ2-1 provide the parts outside the CDR3, is AAGVIQSPRHLIKEKRETATLKCYPIPRHDTVYWYQQGPGQDPQFLISFYEKMQSDKGSIPDRFSAQQFSDYHSELNMSSLELGDSALYFCASSRPRGTHNEQFFGPGTRLTVL.

This sequence joins TRBV29-1 and TRBJ1-2, with D tentatively TRBD1 (5 bases). With 4 bases removed from V and 5 bases from J, the gap between germline ends came to 11 bases. CDR3 length: 12 residues. Germline assignment: CDR1 SQVTM and CDR2 ANQGSEA. The CDR3 sequence is CSVAGRVYGYTF. CDR3 in DNA: TGCAGCGTTGCAGGCAGGGTTTATGGCTACACCTTC.

This clone was seen at least ten times. The gene calls are TRBV3-1 (or the pseudogene TRBV3-2) and TRBJ2-7; a weak D match, TRBD2 (6 bases). V lost 2 bases to trimming and J lost 7 bases, with 21 bases between them. The CDR3 runs to 16 residues. Germline assignment: CDR1 LGHDT and CDR2 YNNKEL (reference sequence). As DNA, the CDR3 is TGTGCCAGCAGCCAAAAAGGGGTCGGAGGGGCAGGTGAGCAGTACTTC. Its translation: CASSQKGVGGAGEQYF.